This T cell receptor beta chain was obtained from a study of early T cells in non-severe SARS-CoV-2 infection (dated by TCRdb to about 2021). The study in broad terms: Bulk RNA from unsorted whole blood was used for TCR sequencing, so alpha and beta chains could not be paired.

The receptor library was made with 5' RACE. The instrument was a NextSeq 500. In the TCR library protocol, unique molecular identifiers were attached to individual cDNA molecules to correct for PCR bias and sequencing error. Both TCR alpha and beta chains were sequenced, and tight co-correlation was observed between alpha and beta sequence abundances in each sample. Regarding the original processing steps: V gene, J gene and CDR3 annotation of TCR sequences was performed with Decombinator V4. Expanded TCRs were defined as changing significantly between any two time points under a Poisson model with p below 0.0001. TCR abundances were normalised to the total number of TCRs sequenced per sample and were expressed as counts per million. MAIT TCRs were defined by TRAV1-2 paired with TRAJ12, TRAJ20 or TRAJ33, and iNKT TCRs by TRAV10 paired with TRAJ18. VDJdb, accessed 1 November 2021, was searched for CMV, EBV and SARS-CoV-2 annotated TCRs, with TCRs annotated for multiple antigens excluded. Through fastp at Q25 and MiXCR, TCRdb rebuilt clones from the public reads, retaining in-frame beta chains. For every CDR3 protein sequence, its rows merge into one entry that carries the most common genes and DNA. TCRdb's processing, not the authors', yielded these V and J calls. Here the sample has around 67,000 distinct CDR3 sequences; around a tenth occur a single time. About 4.1% of the sample is taken by the ten largest.

A case-control design nested within a healthcare worker cohort in London, UK, was used, with weekly nasopharyngeal swab PCR tests and blood sampling performed. Healthcare workers were enrolled in the week of the UK lockdown, from 23 to 31 March 2020, and were followed every week for up to 16 weeks. Broader findings and caveats from the paper: VDJdb matching was skewed toward anti-spike CD8 responses and likely underestimated virus-specific expansions by missing private and CD4 specificities.

Based on the germline V gene (reference sequence), the CDR1 and CDR2 sequences are LGHDT and YNNKEL. The CDR3 starts with the cysteine, ends with the phenylalanine, and has 15 residues. Only CDR3 DNA is held: 45 bases, read in frame from base 1. V loses 1 base of germline sequence and J loses 7 bases, and the interval between the two ends is 16 bases. Of note for this clonotype: The specificity of this receptor is unknown. A much larger clone sits a single nucleotide away, making a read error possible.

Sequencing was carried out using whole blood. Recombination joined TRBV3-1 with TRBJ2-5; the D gene cannot be resolved reliably. The TCR sequence derives from an adult who was a healthcare worker with PCR-confirmed SARS-CoV-2 infection or an uninfected control (not recorded which). The CDR3 protein sequence reads: CASSQAMTRTRTQYF. At the DNA level, the sequence is TGTGCCAGCAGCCAAGCCATGACCCGGACGCGGACCCAGTACTTC.